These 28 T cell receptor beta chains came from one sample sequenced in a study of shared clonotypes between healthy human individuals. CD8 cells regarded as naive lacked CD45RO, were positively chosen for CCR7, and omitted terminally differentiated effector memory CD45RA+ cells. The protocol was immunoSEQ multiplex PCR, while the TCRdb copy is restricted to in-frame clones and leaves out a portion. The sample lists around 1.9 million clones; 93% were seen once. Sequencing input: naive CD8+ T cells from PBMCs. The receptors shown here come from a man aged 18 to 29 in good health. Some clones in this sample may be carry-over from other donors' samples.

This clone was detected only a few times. For the CDR3, the DNA is TGTGCCAGCAGTCCAAGAAGGGGGACCTACAATGAGCAGTTCTTC. Residues: CASSPRRGTYNEQFF. The V call is TRBV9, the J call TRBJ2-1; tentatively, D is TRBD1 (6 bases). The CDR3 contains 15 residues. Germline V gene data show CDR1 as SGDLS and CDR2 as YYNGEE. The germline V and J ends were trimmed by 5 bases and 2 bases, with 14 bases remaining between them.

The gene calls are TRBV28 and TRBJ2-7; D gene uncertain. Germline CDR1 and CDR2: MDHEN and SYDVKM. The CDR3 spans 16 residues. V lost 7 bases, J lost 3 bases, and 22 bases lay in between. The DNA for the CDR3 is TGTGCCAGCACCCCACGCGGAGTAGCTCTAATCTACGAGCAGTACTTC. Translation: CASTPRGVALIYEQYF.

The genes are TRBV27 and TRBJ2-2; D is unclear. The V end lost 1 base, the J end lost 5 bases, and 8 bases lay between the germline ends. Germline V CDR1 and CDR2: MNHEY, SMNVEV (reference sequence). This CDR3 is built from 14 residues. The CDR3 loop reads CASSLYLGTGELFF. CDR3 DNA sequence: TGTGCCAGCAGTTTATACTTAGGGACCGGGGAGCTGTTTTTT.

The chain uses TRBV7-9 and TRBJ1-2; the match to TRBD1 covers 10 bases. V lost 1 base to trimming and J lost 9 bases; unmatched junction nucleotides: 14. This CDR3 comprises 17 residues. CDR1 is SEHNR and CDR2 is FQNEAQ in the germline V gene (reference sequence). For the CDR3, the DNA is TGTGCCAGCAGCTTAGTTTATGTGGGACAGGGGTCCGTAAGCTACACCTTC. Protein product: CASSLVYVGQGSVSYTF.

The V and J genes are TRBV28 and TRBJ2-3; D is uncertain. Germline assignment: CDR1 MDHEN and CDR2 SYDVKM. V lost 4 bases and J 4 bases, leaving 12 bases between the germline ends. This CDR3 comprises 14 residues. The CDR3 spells CASSSRQPADTQYF. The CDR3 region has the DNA TGTGCCAGCAGTTCCCGACAACCGGCAGATACGCAGTATTTT.

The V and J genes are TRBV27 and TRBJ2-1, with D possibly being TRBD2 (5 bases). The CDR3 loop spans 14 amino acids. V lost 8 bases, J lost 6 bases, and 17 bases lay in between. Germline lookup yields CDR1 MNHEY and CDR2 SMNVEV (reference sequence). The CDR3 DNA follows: TGTGCCAGCTCCGGGATCCGAGGTGGCAATGAGCAGTTCTTC. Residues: CASSGIRGGNEQFF.

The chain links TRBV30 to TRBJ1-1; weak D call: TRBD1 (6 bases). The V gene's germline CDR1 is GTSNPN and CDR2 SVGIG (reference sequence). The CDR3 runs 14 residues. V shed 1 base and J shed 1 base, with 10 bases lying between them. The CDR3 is CAWSGWGPNTEAFF. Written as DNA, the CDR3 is TGTGCCTGGAGTGGGTGGGGGCCGAACACTGAAGCTTTCTTT.

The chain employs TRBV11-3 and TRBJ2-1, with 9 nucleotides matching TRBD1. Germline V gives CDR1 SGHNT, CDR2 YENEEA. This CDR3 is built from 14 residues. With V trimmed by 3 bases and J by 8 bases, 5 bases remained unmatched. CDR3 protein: CASSFGTGIDEQFF. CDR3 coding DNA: TGTGCCAGCAGCTTTGGGACAGGGATAGATGAGCAGTTCTTC.

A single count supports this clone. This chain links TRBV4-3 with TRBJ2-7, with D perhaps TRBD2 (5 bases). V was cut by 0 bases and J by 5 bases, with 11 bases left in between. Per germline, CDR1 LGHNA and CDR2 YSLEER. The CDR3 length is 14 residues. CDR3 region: CASSQDSHGDEQYF. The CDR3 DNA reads TGCGCCAGCAGCCAAGACTCACACGGGGACGAGCAGTACTTC.

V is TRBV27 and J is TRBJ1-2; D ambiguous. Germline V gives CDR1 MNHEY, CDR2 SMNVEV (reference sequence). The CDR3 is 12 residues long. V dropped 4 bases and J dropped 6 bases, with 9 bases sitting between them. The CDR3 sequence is CASSSRLHGYTF. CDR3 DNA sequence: TGTGCCAGCAGTTCCCGCCTTCATGGCTACACCTTC.

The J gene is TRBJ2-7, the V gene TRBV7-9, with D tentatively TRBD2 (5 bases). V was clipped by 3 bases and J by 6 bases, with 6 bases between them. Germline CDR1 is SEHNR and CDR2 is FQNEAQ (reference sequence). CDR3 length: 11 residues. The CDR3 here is CASSLEVEQYF. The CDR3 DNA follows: TGTGCCAGCAGCTTGGAGGTCGAGCAGTACTTC.

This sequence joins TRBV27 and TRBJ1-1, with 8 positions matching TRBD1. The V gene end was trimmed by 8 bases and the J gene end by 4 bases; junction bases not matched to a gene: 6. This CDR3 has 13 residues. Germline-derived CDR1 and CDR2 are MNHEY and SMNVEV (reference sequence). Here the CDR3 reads CASRNRGTTEAFF. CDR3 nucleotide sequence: TGTGCCAGCCGCAACAGGGGGACCACTGAAGCTTTCTTT.

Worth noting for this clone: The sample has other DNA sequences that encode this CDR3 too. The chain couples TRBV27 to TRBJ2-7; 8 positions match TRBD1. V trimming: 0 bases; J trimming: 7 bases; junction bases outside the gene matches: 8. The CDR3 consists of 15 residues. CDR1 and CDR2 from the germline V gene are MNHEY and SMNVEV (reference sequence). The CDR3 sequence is CASSLSRTGSGEQYF. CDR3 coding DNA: TGTGCCAGCAGTTTATCCCGGACAGGGTCAGGTGAGCAGTACTTC.

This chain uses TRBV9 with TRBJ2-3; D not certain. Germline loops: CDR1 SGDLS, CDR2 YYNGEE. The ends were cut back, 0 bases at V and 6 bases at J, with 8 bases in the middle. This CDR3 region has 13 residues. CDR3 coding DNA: TGTGCCAGCAGCGTAGTAGGTTTTGATACGCAGTATTTT. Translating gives CASSVVGFDTQYF.

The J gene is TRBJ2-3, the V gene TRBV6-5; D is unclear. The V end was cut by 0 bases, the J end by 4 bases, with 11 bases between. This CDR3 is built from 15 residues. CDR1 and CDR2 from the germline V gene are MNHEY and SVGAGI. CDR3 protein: CASSYSRAAADTQYF. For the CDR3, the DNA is TGTGCCAGCAGTTACTCCCGCGCCGCAGCAGATACGCAGTATTTT.

The CDR3 sequence is CASSQEVTSGFYEQYF. The CDR3 DNA sequence: TGTGCCAGCAGCCAAGAGGTGACTAGCGGGTTCTACGAGCAGTACTTC. The chain is built from TRBV4-2 and TRBJ2-7; 10 nucleotides match TRBD2. J lost 3 bases, V lost 0 bases, and 5 bases had no gene match. This CDR3 is 16 amino acids long. In germline, CDR1 is LGHNA, CDR2 YNFKEQ.

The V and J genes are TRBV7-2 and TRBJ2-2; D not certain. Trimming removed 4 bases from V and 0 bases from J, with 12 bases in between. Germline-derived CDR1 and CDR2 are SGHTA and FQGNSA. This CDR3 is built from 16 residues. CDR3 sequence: CASSSRDGTNTGELFF. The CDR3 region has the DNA TGTGCCAGCAGCTCCAGAGACGGAACGAACACCGGGGAGCTGTTTTTT.

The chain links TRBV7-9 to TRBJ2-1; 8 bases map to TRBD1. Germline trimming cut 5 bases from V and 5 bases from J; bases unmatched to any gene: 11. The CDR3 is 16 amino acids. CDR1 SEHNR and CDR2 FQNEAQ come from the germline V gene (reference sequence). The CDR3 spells CASSVHDRGPHNEQFF. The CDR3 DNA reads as TGTGCCAGCAGCGTACACGACAGGGGCCCCCACAATGAGCAGTTCTTC.

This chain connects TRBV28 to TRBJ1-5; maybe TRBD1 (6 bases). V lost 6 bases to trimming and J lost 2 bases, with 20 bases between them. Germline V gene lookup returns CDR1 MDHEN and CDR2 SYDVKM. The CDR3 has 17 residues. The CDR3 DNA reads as TGTGCCAGCAGATACAGGGACTCGAGGATGGGCAATCAGCCCCAGCATTTT. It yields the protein CASRYRDSRMGNQPQHF.

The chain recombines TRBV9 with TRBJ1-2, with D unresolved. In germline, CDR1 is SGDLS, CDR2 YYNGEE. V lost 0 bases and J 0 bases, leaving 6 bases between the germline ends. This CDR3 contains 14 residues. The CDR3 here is CASSVGKSNYGYTF. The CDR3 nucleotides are TGTGCCAGCAGCGTAGGAAAATCTAACTATGGCTACACCTTC.

Here the CDR3 DNA reads TGTGCCAGCTCACCTTTAGGGACAGGGGATGCCTATGGCTACACCTTC. Protein product: CASSPLGTGDAYGYTF. V usage is TRBV18 and J usage is TRBJ1-2, with 10 bases aligning to TRBD1. The length of the CDR3 is 16 residues. With 3 bases clipped from V and 4 bases from J, the junction kept 8 bases outside the gene matches. The germline V gene encodes CDR1 KGHSH and CDR2 LQKENI.

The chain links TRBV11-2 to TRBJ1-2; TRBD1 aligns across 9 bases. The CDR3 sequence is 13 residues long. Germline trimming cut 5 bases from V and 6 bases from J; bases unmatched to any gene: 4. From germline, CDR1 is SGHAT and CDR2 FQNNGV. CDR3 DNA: TGTGCCAGCAGCAGCCGGGACAGGGATGGCTACACCTTC. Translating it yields CASSSRDRDGYTF.

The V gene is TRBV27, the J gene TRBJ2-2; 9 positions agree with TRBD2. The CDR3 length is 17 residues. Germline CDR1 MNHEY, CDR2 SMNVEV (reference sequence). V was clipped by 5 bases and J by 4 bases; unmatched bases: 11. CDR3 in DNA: TGTGCCAGCAGTCTCAATGTTCTAGCGGGACCCACCGGGGAGCTGTTTTTT. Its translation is CASSLNVLAGPTGELFF.

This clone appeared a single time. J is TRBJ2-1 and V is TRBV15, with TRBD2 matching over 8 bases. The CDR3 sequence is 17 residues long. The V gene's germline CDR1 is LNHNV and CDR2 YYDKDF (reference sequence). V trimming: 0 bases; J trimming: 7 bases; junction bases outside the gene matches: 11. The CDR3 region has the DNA TGTGCCACCAGCAGAGAATTTAGACTAGCGAGTTGGAATGAGCAGTTCTTC. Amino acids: CATSREFRLASWNEQFF. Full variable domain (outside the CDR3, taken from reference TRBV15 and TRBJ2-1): DAMVIQNPRYQVTQFGKPVTLSCSQTLNHNVMYWYQQKSSQAPKLLFHYYDKDFNNEADTPDNFQSRRPNTSFCFLDIRSPGLGDTAMYLCATSREFRLASWNEQFFGPGTRLTVL.

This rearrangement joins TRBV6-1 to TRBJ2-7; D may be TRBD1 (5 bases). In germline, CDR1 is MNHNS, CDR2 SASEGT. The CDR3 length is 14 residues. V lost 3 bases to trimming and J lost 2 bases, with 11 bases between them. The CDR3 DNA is TGTGCCAGCAGTGATTTCGCAGGGCCCTACGAGCAGTACTTC. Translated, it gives CASSDFAGPYEQYF.

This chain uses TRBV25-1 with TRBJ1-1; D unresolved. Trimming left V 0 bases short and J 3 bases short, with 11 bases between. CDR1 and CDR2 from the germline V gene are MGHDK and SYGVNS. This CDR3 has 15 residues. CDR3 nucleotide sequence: TGTGCCAGCAGTGAATATACGGGTGGCGACACTGAAGCTTTCTTT. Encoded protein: CASSEYTGGDTEAFF.

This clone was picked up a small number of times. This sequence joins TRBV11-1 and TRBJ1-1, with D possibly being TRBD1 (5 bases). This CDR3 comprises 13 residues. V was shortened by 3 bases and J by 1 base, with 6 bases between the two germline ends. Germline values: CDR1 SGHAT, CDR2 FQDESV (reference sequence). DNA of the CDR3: TGTGCCAGCAGCTTCGGACAGAACACTGAAGCTTTCTTT. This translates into CASSFGQNTEAFF.

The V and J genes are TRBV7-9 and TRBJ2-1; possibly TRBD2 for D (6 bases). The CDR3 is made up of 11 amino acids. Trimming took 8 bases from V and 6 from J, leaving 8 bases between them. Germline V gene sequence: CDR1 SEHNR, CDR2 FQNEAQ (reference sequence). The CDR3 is CASAGGNEQFF. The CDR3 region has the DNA TGTGCCAGCGCCGGGGGCAATGAGCAGTTCTTC.